Listed below are T cell receptor beta chains from one sample, sequenced in a study of Graves' ophthalmopathy and Graves' hyperthyroidism. MiXCR, applied by TCRdb to the multiplex PCR reads, yields one record per CDR3 protein. The table has over a million distinct CDR3 sequences, around a third seen once. Material for sequencing was peripheral blood or thyroid tissue (not recorded which). The source is an adult man with Graves' hyperthyroidism. CDR3s include the opening cysteine and the closing phenylalanine or tryptophan. A D gene is named only where the DNA matches it firmly. Clone size is stated in some rows and not others, as once, few, many or a class when expanded.

d_call clone_size j_call v_call cdr3_nt cdr3_aa
. many TRBJ2-7 TRBV7-2 TGTGCCAGCAGCACCACCCTCCGGACCTCCTACGAGCAGTACTTC CASSTTLRTSYEQYF
. many TRBJ2-5 TRBV29-1 TGCAGCGTTGGAAGAGGGGTGCGTGAGACCCAGTACTTC CSVGRGVRETQYF
. few TRBJ1-2 TRBV4-1 TGCGCCAGCAGCCACCCCCTGGCAGCCGCTGGCTACACCTTC CASSHPLAAAGYTF
TRBD1 many TRBJ2-7 TRBV10-3 TGTGCCATCAGTGGACAGGGTGCGCCTCACGAGCAGTACTTC CAISGQGAPHEQYF
TRBD1 . TRBJ1-6 TRBV29-1 TGCAGCGTTGAGACAGGGGTGAATTCACCCCTCCACTTT CSVETGVNSPLHF
. few TRBJ1-3 TRBV7-2 TGTGCCAGCAGCTTAACAAGGGCTGGAAACACCATATATTTT CASSLTRAGNTIYF
TRBD1 many TRBJ2-7 TRBV7-6 TGTGCCAGCAGCGGACCGGGACAGGGACCCTCCTACGAGCAGTACTTC CASSGPGQGPSYEQYF
. many TRBJ2-7 TRBV9 TGTGCCAGCAGCCCCGTGTTAGGCTACGAGCAGTACTTC CASSPVLGYEQYF
. . TRBJ2-6 TRBV4-1 TGCGCCAGCAGCCAAGATAGCCAGGGGAGCTCTGGGGCCAACGTCCTGACTTTC CASSQDSQGSSGANVLTF
. . TRBJ2-5 TRBV20-1 TGCAGTGCTAGAGAAATCCGGGACACCGAAGAGACCCAGTACTTC CSAREIRDTEETQYF
TRBD1 . TRBJ1-1 TRBV10-3 TGTGCCATCAGGGAACAGGGGGGGAACACTGAAGCTTTCTTT CAIREQGGNTEAFF
. few TRBJ1-4 TRBV10-3 TGTGCCATCAGTGAGACACAACTAGGAAATGAAAAACTGTTTTTT CAISETQLGNEKLFF
. . TRBJ1-1 TRBV25-1 TGTGCCAGCAAGGAGCAGGGTGGGGCCACTAAAGCTTTCTTT CASKEQGGATKAFF
. many TRBJ2-7 TRBV29-1 TGCAGCGGAAAATTCCAGTACGAGCAGTACTTC CSGKFQYEQYF
TRBD2 . TRBJ2-7 TRBV7-8 TGCGCCAGCAGCCAAAAACTAGCGGGTAACTACTACGAGCAGTACTTC CASSQKLAGNYYEQYF
. many TRBJ1-2 TRBV15 TGTGCCACCAGCAATGGCAGGATCCCCCCTGTTAACTATGGCTACACCTTC CATSNGRIPPVNYGYTF
. . TRBJ2-6 TRBV13 TGTGCCAGCAGTGTACAGGGCCGACCCTCCCCTGGGGCCAACGTCCTGACTTTC CASSVQGRPSPGANVLTF
. many TRBJ2-7 TRBV7-6 TGTGCCAGCAGCTTAGGTCCACAATACTCCTACGAGCAGTACTTC CASSLGPQYSYEQYF
TRBD1 . TRBJ2-3 TRBV10-3 TGTGCCATCGGCAAACAGGGGACCAGCACAGATACGCAGTATTTT CAIGKQGTSTDTQYF
TRBD2 . TRBJ2-2 TRBV6-5 TGTGCCAGCAGGCAATCTAGCGGATCGAACACCGGGGAGCTGTTTTTT CASRQSSGSNTGELFF